What follows are 4 T cell receptor beta chains derived from one specimen sequenced in a study of shared clonotypes between healthy human individuals. This table comes from immunoSEQ multiplex PCR, and its TCRdb copy is limited to in-frame clones, with some not included. The sample consists of 550,000 to 700,000 clones, around 78% of them appearing once. Material: memory CD4+ T cells sorted from blood. Subset indicated: CD45RA-negative fraction. These receptor sequences come from a woman aged 25 to 39 in good health.

The chain combines TRBV2 with TRBJ2-5; either TRBD1 or TRBD2 may supply D (5 bases each). V was clipped by 4 bases and J by 5 bases, with 11 bases between them. Germline CDR1 and CDR2: SNHLY and FYNNEI. This CDR3 contains 13 residues. The CDR3 DNA is TGTGCCAGCAGTGGGGGGTGGCCCGAGACCCAGTACTTC. Its protein product is CASSGGWPETQYF.

This clone has only a few counts. This chain joins TRBV5-1 and TRBJ2-7; D is perhaps TRBD2 (5 bases). CDR1 is SGHRS, CDR2 YFSETQ, per germline. V was shortened by 1 base and J by 2 bases, with 10 bases between the two germline ends. This CDR3 has 14 amino acids. CDR3 nucleotide sequence: TGCGCCAGCAGCTTGAATACGGGGACCTACGAGCAGTACTTC. Its translation is CASSLNTGTYEQYF.

The chain links TRBV6-5 to TRBJ1-5, with a tentative D call TRBD1 (5 bases). The V and J ends lost 6 bases and 3 bases respectively, with 9 bases between them. Germline assignment: CDR1 MNHEY and CDR2 SVGAGI. This CDR3 is built from 13 residues. The CDR3 sequence: CASRGQDNQPQHF. CDR3 coding DNA: TGTGCCAGCAGGGGGCAGGACAATCAGCCCCAGCATTTT.

The chain couples TRBV29-1 to TRBJ2-3; D may be TRBD1 or TRBD2 (5 bases each). V lost 4 bases to trimming and J lost 1 base, with 12 bases between them. CDR3 length: 14 residues. The germline V gene has CDR1 SQVTM and CDR2 ANQGSEA. The CDR3 nucleotides read TGCAGCGTTGCTATGAGGGGTGGCACAGATACGCAGTATTTT. As protein: CSVAMRGGTDTQYF.